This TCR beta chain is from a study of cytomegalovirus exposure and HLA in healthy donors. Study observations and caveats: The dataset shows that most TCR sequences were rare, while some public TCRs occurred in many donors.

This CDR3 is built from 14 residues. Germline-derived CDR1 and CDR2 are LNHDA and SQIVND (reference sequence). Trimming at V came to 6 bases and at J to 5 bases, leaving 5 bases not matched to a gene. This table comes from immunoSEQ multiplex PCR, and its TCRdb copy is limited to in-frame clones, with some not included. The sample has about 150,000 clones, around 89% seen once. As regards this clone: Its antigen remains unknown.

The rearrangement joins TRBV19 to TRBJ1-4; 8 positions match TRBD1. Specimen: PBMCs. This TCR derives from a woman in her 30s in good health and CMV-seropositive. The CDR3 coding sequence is TGTGCCAGTAGAACAGGGGGAGCAAATGAAAAACTGTTTTTT. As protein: CASRTGGANEKLFF.